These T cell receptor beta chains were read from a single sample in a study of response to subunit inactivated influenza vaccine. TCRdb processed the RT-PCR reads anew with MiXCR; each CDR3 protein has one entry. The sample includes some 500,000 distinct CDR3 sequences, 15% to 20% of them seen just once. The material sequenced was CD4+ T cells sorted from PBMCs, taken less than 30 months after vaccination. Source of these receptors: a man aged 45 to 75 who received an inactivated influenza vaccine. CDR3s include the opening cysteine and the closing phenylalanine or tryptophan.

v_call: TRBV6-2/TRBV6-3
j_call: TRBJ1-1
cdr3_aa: CASSYYFPRNTEAFF

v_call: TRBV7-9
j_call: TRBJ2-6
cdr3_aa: CASSLDGLGANVLTF

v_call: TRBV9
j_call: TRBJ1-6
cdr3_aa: CASSATDGGNSPLHF

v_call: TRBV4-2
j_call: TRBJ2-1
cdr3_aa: CASSQDSGTSGFYNEQFF

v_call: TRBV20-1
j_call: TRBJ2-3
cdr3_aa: CSATMGPFSTDTQYF

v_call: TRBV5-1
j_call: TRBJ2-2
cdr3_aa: CASSFRGDANTGELFF

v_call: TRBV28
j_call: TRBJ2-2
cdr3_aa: CASSLAGATGELFF

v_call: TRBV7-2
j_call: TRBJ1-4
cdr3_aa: CASSSRTGYANEKLFF

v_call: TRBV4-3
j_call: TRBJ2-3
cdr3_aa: CASSQGLENTQYF

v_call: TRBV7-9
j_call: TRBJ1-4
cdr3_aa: CASSLLARGTNEKLFF

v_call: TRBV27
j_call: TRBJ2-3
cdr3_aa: CASSLPRLLAGGVLDTQYF

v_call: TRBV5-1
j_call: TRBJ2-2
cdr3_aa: CASTVRGPGTGELFF

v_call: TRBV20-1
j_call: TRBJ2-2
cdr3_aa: CSASQSRTGELFF

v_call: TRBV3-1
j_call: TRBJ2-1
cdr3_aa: CASSLRGGKNEQFF

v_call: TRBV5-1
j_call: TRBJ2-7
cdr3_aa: CASSLPPKDYEQYF

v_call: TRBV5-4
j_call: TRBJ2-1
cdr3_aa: CASSYGLEQFF

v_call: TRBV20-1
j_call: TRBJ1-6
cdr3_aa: CSARDSGANYVNSPLHF

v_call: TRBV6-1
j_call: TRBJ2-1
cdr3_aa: CASRPSLGGGPYNEQFF

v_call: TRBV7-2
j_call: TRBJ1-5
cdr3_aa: CASSQDNYQPQHF

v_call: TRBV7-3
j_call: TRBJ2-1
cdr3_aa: CASSFTGSEQFF

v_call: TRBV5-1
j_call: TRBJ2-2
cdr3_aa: CASSLDLGATGELFF

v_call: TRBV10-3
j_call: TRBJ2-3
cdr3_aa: CAISVPTSGAHDTQYF

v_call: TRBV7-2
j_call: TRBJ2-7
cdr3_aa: CASSLEGQSSSEQYF

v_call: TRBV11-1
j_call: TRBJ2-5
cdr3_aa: CASSPPAPGTIYRLQETQYF

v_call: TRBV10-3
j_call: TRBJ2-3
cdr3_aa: CAAATGGGDTQYF

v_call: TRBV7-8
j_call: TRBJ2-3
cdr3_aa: CASSLGHGVLTDTQYF

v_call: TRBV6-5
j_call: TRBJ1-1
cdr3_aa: CASSSQTGKAFF

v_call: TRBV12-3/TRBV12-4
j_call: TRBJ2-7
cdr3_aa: CASSLRAETYEQYF

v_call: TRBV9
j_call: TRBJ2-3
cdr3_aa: CASSGTRDRATDTLYF

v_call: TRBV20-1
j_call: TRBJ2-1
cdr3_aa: CSADRGQGYNEQFF

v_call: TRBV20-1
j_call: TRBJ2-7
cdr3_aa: CSAARHGGSLEQYF

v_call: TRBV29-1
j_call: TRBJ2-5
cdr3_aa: CSVRGTSAMETQYF

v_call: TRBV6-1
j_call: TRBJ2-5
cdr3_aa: CASSPTRRQETQYF

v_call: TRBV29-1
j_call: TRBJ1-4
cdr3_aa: CSVEVPTTGYEKLFF

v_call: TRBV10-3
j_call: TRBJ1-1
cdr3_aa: CAISEGQGRNTEAFF

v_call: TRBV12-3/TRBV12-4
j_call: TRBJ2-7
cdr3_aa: CASSSAGNSYEQYF

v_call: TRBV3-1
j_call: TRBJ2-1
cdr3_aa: CASSPRWGMKNNEQFF

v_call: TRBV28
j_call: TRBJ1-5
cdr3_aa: CASLGGYQPQHF

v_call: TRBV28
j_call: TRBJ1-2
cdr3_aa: CASSSPFNPGGYTF

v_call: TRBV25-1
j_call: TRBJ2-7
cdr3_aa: CASSEVAAGLHEQYF

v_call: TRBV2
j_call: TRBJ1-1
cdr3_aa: CASSDSLDRAEAFF

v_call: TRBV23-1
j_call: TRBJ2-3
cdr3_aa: CASKNRGGSTDTQYF

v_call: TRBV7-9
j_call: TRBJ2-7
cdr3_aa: CASSSGQGAINEQYF

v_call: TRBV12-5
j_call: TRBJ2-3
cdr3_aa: CASGAGLSTDTQYF

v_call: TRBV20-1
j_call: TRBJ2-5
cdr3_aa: CSARKRDQETQYF

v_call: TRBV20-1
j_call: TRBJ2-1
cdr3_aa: CSARGGLDRGTSYNEQFF

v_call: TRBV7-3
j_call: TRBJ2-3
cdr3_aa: CASSPRGGRTDTQYF

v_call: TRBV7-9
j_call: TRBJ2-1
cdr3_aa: CASSFISGSSNEQFF

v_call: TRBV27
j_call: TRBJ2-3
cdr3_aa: CASSIKVGYTQYF

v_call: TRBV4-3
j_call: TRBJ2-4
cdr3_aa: CASSQNPGQGIQYF

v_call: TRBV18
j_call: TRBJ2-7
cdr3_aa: CASSQNLYEQYF

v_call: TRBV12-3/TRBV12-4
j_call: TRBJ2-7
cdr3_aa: CASSLSGTGTYEQYF

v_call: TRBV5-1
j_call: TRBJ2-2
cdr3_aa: CASSSAPFESNTGELFF

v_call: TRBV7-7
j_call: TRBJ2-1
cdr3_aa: CASSPMATKGGEQFF

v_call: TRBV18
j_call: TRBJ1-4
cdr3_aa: CASSPRQRQPYNEKLFF

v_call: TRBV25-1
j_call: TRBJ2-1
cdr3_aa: CASSASRDYNEQFF